A single sample gave rise to the 26 T cell receptor beta chains below, sequenced in a study of PD-1 blockade in classical Hodgkin lymphoma. The time point denotes: cycle 4 day 1 (C4D1), after 5 to 7 weeks of nivolumab. Every one of the patients relapsed after autologous stem cell transplantation (brentuximab vedotin exposure was variable). Thawed PBMCs were the source of CD4+ T cells, purified by magnetic negative selection. Clones were sequenced by immunoSEQ multiplex PCR, and TCRdb holds only the in-frame ones, with some missing. The data hold some 27,000 clones, with approximately 81% observed a single time. Specimen: CD4+ T cells from blood, collected before the fourth cycle of nivolumab. These TCRs come from a human donor with classical Hodgkin lymphoma.

J is TRBJ2-7 and V is TRBV30; the match to TRBD1 covers 9 bases. V was pared by 0 bases and J by 0 bases, with 6 bases of the junction left unmatched. Per the germline V gene, CDR1 is GTSNPN and CDR2 is SVGIG (reference sequence). CDR3 length: 16 amino acids. The chain's CDR3 is CAWSVPTGGISYEQYF. CDR3 DNA: TGTGCCTGGAGTGTACCCACAGGGGGCATCTCCTACGAGCAGTACTTC.

This chain connects TRBV6-5 to TRBJ1-3, with D possibly being TRBD1 (6 bases). Trimming took 6 bases from V and 5 from J, leaving 14 bases between them. The CDR3 consists of 14 residues. Per germline, CDR1 MNHEY and CDR2 SVGAGI. This chain's CDR3 is CASRPPGARNTIYF. The CDR3 DNA reads as TGTGCCAGCAGACCCCCGGGGGCCAGAAACACCATATATTTT.

V gene TRBV6-6 combines with J gene TRBJ2-7, with 11 positions matching TRBD1. V was pared by 4 bases and J by 5 bases, with 4 bases of the junction left unmatched. There are 14 residues in the CDR3. Germline lookup yields CDR1 MNHNY and CDR2 SVGAGI (reference sequence). CDR3 coding DNA: TGTGCCAGCAGTTCGGGACAGGGGGTGAACGAGCAGTACTTC. Translated, it gives CASSSGQGVNEQYF.

This clone was counted a few times. This chain links TRBV7-9 with TRBJ1-5; 8 nucleotides line up with TRBD1. The trim removed 5 bases at V and 7 bases at J, leaving 7 bases unmatched. CDR1 and CDR2 (germline): SEHNR, FQNEAQ (reference sequence). The CDR3 length is 14 residues. CDR3 DNA sequence: TGTGCCAGCAGCCTACAGGGGGATCGGCAGCCCCAGCATTTT. It specifies CASSLQGDRQPQHF.

The J gene is TRBJ2-7, the V gene TRBV28; 8 nucleotides line up with TRBD2. V was clipped by 8 bases and J by 2 bases; unmatched bases: 5. Germline lookup yields CDR1 MDHEN and CDR2 SYDVKM. The CDR3 is made up of 13 amino acids. DNA for the CDR3: TGTGCCAGCGCTCTAGCGGGCACCTACGAGCAGTACTTC. It encodes CASALAGTYEQYF.

This clone came up a few times. The chain employs TRBV18 and TRBJ1-3; D is ambiguous. Trimming pared 2 bases from V and 4 bases from J, leaving 15 bases between. The germline gives CDR1 KGHSH, CDR2 LQKENI. The CDR3 contains 16 residues. This CDR3 reads CASSPMEGSQGNTIYF. The CDR3 DNA follows: TGTGCCAGCTCACCAATGGAGGGTTCGCAAGGAAACACCATATATTTT.

This clone has a handful of counts. The rearrangement links TRBV18 to TRBJ1-6; 7 positions match TRBD1. Germline V gene lookup returns CDR1 KGHSH and CDR2 LQKENI. The CDR3 is 13 amino acids. The J segment lost 7 bases and the V segment lost 5 bases, leaving 2 bases of the junction unmatched. The chain's CDR3 is CASSGQANSPLHF. DNA for the CDR3: TGTGCCAGCTCAGGACAGGCCAATTCACCCCTCCACTTT.

This clone appeared a few times. The gene calls are TRBV5-1 and TRBJ2-2, with 7 bases that match TRBD1. Trimming took 0 bases from V and 3 from J; bases not matched to a gene: 8. Germline-derived CDR1 and CDR2 are SGHRS and YFSETQ. This CDR3 has 17 residues. DNA for the CDR3: TGCGCCAGCAGCTTGGTTGGGACAGCCGATTACACCGGGGAGCTGTTTTTT. Amino acid sequence: CASSLVGTADYTGELFF.

V is TRBV4-1 and J is TRBJ2-3; TRBD2 aligns across 7 bases. V shed 1 base, J shed 5 bases, and the junction held 15 bases outside the gene matches. Per germline, CDR1 MGHRA and CDR2 YSYEKL. CDR3 length: 18 amino acids. The CDR3 DNA is TGCGCCAGCAGCCAAGGCGGTAGCGGGCCTCTCGCCGGAGATACGCAGTATTTT. Its protein product is CASSQGGSGPLAGDTQYF.

This sequence joins TRBV5-5 and TRBJ2-1; D unresolved. Germline CDR1 is SGHKS and CDR2 is YYEKEE (reference sequence). V was trimmed by 4 bases and J by 10 bases, leaving 15 bases between them. This CDR3 is 13 amino acids long. The CDR3 nucleotides are TGTGCCAGCAGCCCCATCGAGACACGAGAGCAGTTCTTC. Translation: CASSPIETREQFF.

The rearrangement uses TRBV6-5 and TRBJ2-7, with D possibly TRBD2 on 5 matching bases. The V and J ends lost 0 bases and 6 bases respectively, with 12 bases between them. The germline V gene encodes CDR1 MNHEY and CDR2 SVGAGI. There are 14 residues in the CDR3. CDR3 sequence reads: CASSYSGSSGEQYF. The CDR3 bases are TGTGCCAGCAGTTACTCGGGGAGTTCAGGCGAGCAGTACTTC.

The rearrangement uses TRBV7-9 and TRBJ2-7; D gene ambiguous. The length of the CDR3 is 14 residues. The V gene lost 5 bases and the J gene lost 7 bases, with 18 bases spanning the gap. Germline V gene data show CDR1 as SEHNR and CDR2 as FQNEAQ (reference sequence). The CDR3: CASSDRATVLEQYF. CDR3 sequence (DNA): TGTGCCAGCAGCGACCGGGCCACTGTACTGGAGCAGTACTTC.

The V gene is TRBV6-6, the J gene TRBJ1-1; D is unclear. The ends were cut back, 6 bases at V and 2 bases at J, with 4 bases in the middle. Germline V gene sequence: CDR1 MNHNY, CDR2 SVGAGI (reference sequence). The CDR3 length is 11 residues. The CDR3 DNA follows: TGTGCCAGCAGCTCCAACACTGAAGCTTTCTTT. This sequence encodes CASSSNTEAFF.

The chain uses TRBV5-1 and TRBJ2-2; perhaps TRBD1 as D (6 bases). This CDR3 has 16 amino acids. V shed 2 bases and J shed 1 base, with 12 bases lying between them. CDR1 is SGHRS, CDR2 YFSETQ, per germline. The DNA for the CDR3 is TGCGCCAGCAGCTTACAGGGTCTTGGGAACACCGGGGAGCTGTTTTTT. Amino acid sequence: CASSLQGLGNTGELFF.

This clone turned up a few times. The gene calls are TRBV6-5 and TRBJ1-2, with D perhaps TRBD1 (6 bases). V dropped 2 bases and J dropped 7 bases, with 14 bases sitting between them. Germline CDR1 reads MNHEY; CDR2 reads SVGAGI. This CDR3 comprises 14 residues. As DNA, the CDR3 is TGTGCCAGCAGTTACCGGCAGGGGATTGGTGGCTACACCTTC. Its protein product is CASSYRQGIGGYTF.

The chain uses TRBV9 and TRBJ2-1, with TRBD2 matching 8 bases. Per the germline V gene, CDR1 is SGDLS and CDR2 is YYNGEE. The CDR3 is 15 amino acids. The V segment lost 6 bases and the J segment 4 bases; nucleotides outside the gene matches: 9. As DNA, the CDR3 is TGTGCCAGCACCCCCCGGTCTAGCGGGTACAATGAGCAGTTCTTC. Residues: CASTPRSSGYNEQFF.

The V call is TRBV27, the J call TRBJ1-1, with D tentatively TRBD1 (6 bases). This CDR3 is 15 amino acids long. Trimming stripped 7 bases from V and 3 bases from J, with 18 bases between. CDR1 and CDR2 (germline): MNHEY, SMNVEV (reference sequence). The CDR3: CASKEAGAEYTEAFF. The CDR3 DNA reads TGTGCCAGCAAAGAGGCAGGGGCGGAATACACTGAAGCTTTCTTT.

Within the sample, this clone is medium-sized. The genes are TRBV18 and TRBJ2-5; 7 bases match TRBD2. There are 16 residues in the CDR3. V was pared by 3 bases and J by 4 bases, with 11 bases of the junction left unmatched. Germline CDR1 reads KGHSH; CDR2 reads LQKENI. CDR3 region: CASSPLPTSKIETQYF. The CDR3 bases are TGTGCCAGCTCACCCCTCCCGACTAGCAAAATAGAGACCCAGTACTTC.

This clone was observed a few times. The chain recombines TRBV7-9 with TRBJ1-2; D is ambiguous. The germline V gene encodes CDR1 SEHNR and CDR2 FQNEAQ (reference sequence). Trimming left V 3 bases short and J 7 bases short, with 12 bases between. The CDR3 has 13 amino acids. In nucleotides, the CDR3 is TGTGCCAGCAGCTTTACCACAGTCCGTGGCTACACCTTC. It specifies CASSFTTVRGYTF. The full variable domain, its missing parts supplied by reference TRBV7-9 and TRBJ1-2, is DTGVSQNPRHKITKRGQNVTFRCDPISEHNRLYWYRQTLGQGPEFLTYFQNEAQLEKSRLLSDRFSAERPKGSFSTLEIQRTEQGDSAMYLCASSFTTVRGYTFGSGTRLTVV.

V is TRBV5-1 and J is TRBJ2-2; 13 bases agree with TRBD2. Germline V gene lookup returns CDR1 SGHRS and CDR2 YFSETQ. This CDR3 comprises 16 residues. V shed 1 base, J shed 6 bases, and the junction held 3 bases outside the gene matches. CDR3 region: CASSLTSGGAAGELFF. The CDR3 region has the DNA TGCGCCAGCAGCTTGACTAGCGGGGGGGCAGCCGGGGAGCTGTTTTTT.

The chain has TRBV5-1 and TRBJ2-7, with 7 positions matching TRBD1. The CDR3 runs to 14 residues. Germline trimming cut 2 bases from V and 2 bases from J; bases unmatched to any gene: 4. Germline values: CDR1 SGHRS, CDR2 YFSETQ. CDR3 in DNA: TGCGCCAGCAGCTTACAGGGGACAACCTACGAGCAGTACTTC. The encoded protein is CASSLQGTTYEQYF.

The V call is TRBV7-2, the J call TRBJ2-7; TRBD1 is a possible D gene (5 bases). This CDR3 region has 14 residues. Germline loops: CDR1 SGHTA, CDR2 FQGNSA. V was shortened by 0 bases and J by 2 bases, with 8 bases between the two germline ends. DNA of the CDR3: TGTGCCAGCAGCTTAGCGGACAAGGCCTACGAGCAGTACTTC. The encoded protein is CASSLADKAYEQYF.

This rearrangement joins TRBV5-1 to TRBJ2-5; 11 bases match TRBD2. Germline trimming cut 5 bases from V and 4 bases from J; bases unmatched to any gene: 7. There are 15 residues in the CDR3. CDR1 is SGHRS and CDR2 is YFSETQ in the germline V gene. The CDR3 is CASSVAGGLVETQYF. CDR3 nucleotide sequence: TGCGCCAGCAGTGTAGCGGGGGGGCTCGTAGAGACCCAGTACTTC.

This chain joins TRBV7-8 and TRBJ2-5, with TRBD2 matching 12 bases. Per germline, CDR1 SGHVS and CDR2 FQNEAQ. This CDR3 has 16 residues. The junction had 8 bases not matched to a gene; V was cut back by 7 bases and J by 2 bases. CDR3 protein: CASKPILAGGQETQYF. CDR3 coding DNA: TGTGCCAGCAAGCCGATACTAGCGGGGGGACAAGAGACCCAGTACTTC.

V is TRBV28 and J is TRBJ2-1, with TRBD2 identical over 11 bases. The junction had 2 bases not matched to a gene; V was cut back by 4 bases and J by 0 bases. From germline, CDR1 is MDHEN and CDR2 SYDVKM. The CDR3 has 16 amino acids. The CDR3 bases are TGTGCCAGCAGTTCCCTAGCGGGGGGCTCCTACAATGAGCAGTTCTTC. Translation gives CASSSLAGGSYNEQFF.

The rearrangement uses TRBV28 and TRBJ2-7; no reliable D call. CDR3 length: 12 amino acids. Trimming left V 1 base short and J 2 bases short, with 3 bases between. CDR1 and CDR2 (germline): MDHEN, SYDVKM. Written as DNA, the CDR3 is TGTGCCAGCAGTTTATCAGCCTACGAGCAGTACTTC. Protein sequence: CASSLSAYEQYF.